The 17 T cell receptor beta chains reported below all come from one sample, sequenced in a study of cytomegalovirus exposure and HLA in healthy donors. With 60 Vbeta and 13 Jbeta primers, the PCR was carried out. Only in-frame clones appear in the TCRdb table, and some are missing; sequencing was by immunoSEQ multiplex PCR. Among approximately 120,000 clones, more than 65% were seen once, and the ten largest hold about 13%. Source material: PBMCs. These TCRs come from a woman aged 40 to 50 in good health and CMV-seropositive.

The chain recombines TRBV2 with TRBJ1-2; D perhaps matches TRBD1 (6 bases). The length of the CDR3 is 14 residues. The ends were cut back, 6 bases at V and 0 bases at J, with 11 bases in the middle. Germline V CDR1 and CDR2: SNHLY, FYNNEI. Written as DNA, the CDR3 is TGTGCCAGCAGAAGACAGGAAACTAACTATGGCTACACCTTC. Translating it yields CASRRQETNYGYTF.

V is TRBV6-1 and J is TRBJ2-7; tentatively, D is TRBD1 (5 bases). Germline CDR1 and CDR2: MNHNS and SASEGT. The CDR3 has 14 residues. V was trimmed by 7 bases and J by 6 bases, leaving 19 bases between them. CDR3 nucleotide sequence: TGTGCCAGCAACCCCTCAGGGTCTACTTCCGAGCAGTACTTC. It specifies CASNPSGSTSEQYF.

J is TRBJ1-5 and V is TRBV6-1; D might be TRBD1 (5 bases). CDR3 length: 13 residues. The V gene lost 8 bases and the J gene lost 3 bases, with 11 bases spanning the gap. The germline V gene has CDR1 MNHNS and CDR2 SASEGT. The CDR3 sequence is CASCDSLNQPQHF. The CDR3, as DNA: TGTGCCAGCTGCGACAGCCTCAATCAGCCCCAGCATTTT.

This clone appeared a few times. The V gene is TRBV19, the J gene TRBJ1-5; no firm D call. The CDR3 has 14 residues. V lost 5 bases, J lost 7 bases, and 15 bases lay in between. Germline CDR1 LNHDA, CDR2 SQIVND (reference sequence). The CDR3 coding sequence is TGTGCCAGTAGTCCCTTGTCAGGCTCCCAGCCCCAGCATTTT. As protein: CASSPLSGSQPQHF.

This clone was seen a single time. The chain joins TRBV11-2 to TRBJ2-1, with TRBD2 matching over 9 bases. V lost 5 bases and J lost 9; bases outside the gene matches: 14. The V gene's germline CDR1 is SGHAT and CDR2 FQNNGV. The CDR3 sequence is 16 residues long. The CDR3 reads CASSTIAGDVSGEQFF. The CDR3 coding sequence is TGTGCCAGCAGCACGATAGCGGGAGACGTGTCAGGTGAGCAGTTCTTC.

The rearrangement uses TRBV11-2 and TRBJ2-7; D gene uncertain. The CDR3 loop spans 11 amino acids. Germline assignment: CDR1 SGHAT and CDR2 FQNNGV. V gave up 5 bases and J gave up 3 bases, with 5 bases separating them. The CDR3 DNA follows: TGTGCCAGCAGCACTTACTACGAGCAGTACTTC. This encodes CASSTYYEQYF. The entire variable domain, with the rest obtained from reference TRBV11-2 and TRBJ2-7, is as follows: EAGVAQSPRYKIIEKRQSVAFWCNPISGHATLYWYQQILGQGPKLLIQFQNNGVVDDSQLPKDRFSAERLKGVDSTLKIQPAKLEDSAVYLCASSTYYEQYFGPGTRLTVT.

The rearrangement joins TRBV9 to TRBJ2-3, with a weak D call TRBD2 (6 bases). Trimming removed 0 bases at V and 2 bases at J, with 10 bases between. The CDR3 has 15 amino acids. CDR1 and CDR2 from the germline V gene are SGDLS and YYNGEE. The CDR3 region is CASSVGSGFTDTQYF. CDR3 DNA: TGTGCCAGCAGCGTAGGTAGCGGATTCACAGATACGCAGTATTTT.

The gene calls are TRBV20-1 and TRBJ1-1; D unclear. CDR1 DFQATT and CDR2 SNEGSKA come from the germline V gene (reference sequence). The V end was cut by 1 base, the J end by 6 bases, with 6 bases between. The CDR3 has 11 amino acids. The CDR3 DNA reads TGCAGTGCTAGAGGAGGGTCTGAAGCTTTCTTT. It encodes CSARGGSEAFF.

The chain combines TRBV6-5 with TRBJ2-7, with 9 bases fitting TRBD1. Trimming took 6 bases from V and 2 from J; bases not matched to a gene: 5. The CDR3 has 14 residues. Germline assignment: CDR1 MNHEY and CDR2 SVGAGI. Here the CDR3 DNA reads TGTGCCAGCAGCCCGGACAGGGGTACCTACGAGCAGTACTTC. Encoded protein: CASSPDRGTYEQYF.

The chain carries TRBV6-1 and TRBJ2-1; weak D call: TRBD1 (6 bases). The CDR3 is 14 amino acids. V lost 10 bases, J lost 6 bases, and 19 bases lay in between. CDR1 and CDR2 from the germline V gene are MNHNS and SASEGT. The CDR3 nucleotides are TGTGCCACCCATAAGGGGGATATTTTCAATGAGCAGTTCTTC. It encodes CATHKGDIFNEQFF.

This clone was detected once. V and J are TRBV2 and TRBJ1-1; D is uncertain. V was cut by 4 bases and J by 7 bases, with 7 bases left in between. The germline gives CDR1 SNHLY, CDR2 FYNNEI. The CDR3 has 11 amino acids. The CDR3 reads CASSVVSEAFF. CDR3 sequence (DNA): TGTGCCAGCAGTGTGGTTAGTGAAGCTTTCTTT.

This sequence joins TRBV18 and TRBJ2-7; tentatively, D is TRBD2 (6 bases). Trimming took off 0 bases at V and 2 bases at J, with 8 bases between the two ends. Germline V lookup: CDR1 KGHSH, CDR2 LQKENI. The CDR3 runs to 14 residues. The CDR3 DNA reads TGTGCCAGCTCACCACCGGGACTTACCTACGAGCAGTACTTC. Its protein is CASSPPGLTYEQYF.

This sequence joins TRBV11-2 and TRBJ2-7; 10 nucleotides agree with TRBD2. V lost 6 bases, J lost 0 bases, and 5 bases stayed unmatched. The CDR3 length is 15 residues. Germline assignment: CDR1 SGHAT and CDR2 FQNNGV. This CDR3 reads CASRLAGRGSYEQYF. The CDR3, as DNA: TGTGCCAGCAGACTAGCGGGACGGGGCTCCTACGAGCAGTACTTC. Full variable domain (rest looked up from reference TRBV11-2 and TRBJ2-7): EAGVAQSPRYKIIEKRQSVAFWCNPISGHATLYWYQQILGQGPKLLIQFQNNGVVDDSQLPKDRFSAERLKGVDSTLKIQPAKLEDSAVYLCASRLAGRGSYEQYFGPGTRLTVT.

The rearrangement joins TRBV4-2 to TRBJ2-5; TRBD2 agrees at 13 bases. Trimming at V came to 2 bases and at J to 2 bases, leaving 5 bases not matched to a gene. This CDR3 comprises 17 residues. Germline CDR1 and CDR2: LGHNA and YNFKEQ. CDR3 bases: TGTGCCAGCAGCCAAAGACTAGCGGGAGGCCTACAAGAGACCCAGTACTTC. Translation gives CASSQRLAGGLQETQYF.

This chain links TRBV6-1 with TRBJ1-4; D is uncertain. CDR3 size: 12 residues. Trimming removed 6 bases at V and 6 bases at J, with 8 bases between. From germline, CDR1 is MNHNS and CDR2 SASEGT. The CDR3 coding sequence is TGTGCCAGCAGGAGAGTATATGAAAAACTGTTTTTT. It codes for CASRRVYEKLFF.

This sequence joins TRBV10-3 and TRBJ2-2; TRBD2 is a possible D gene (6 bases). This CDR3 region has 13 residues. Per the germline V gene, CDR1 is ENHRY and CDR2 is SYGVKD. The V and J ends lost 3 bases and 8 bases respectively, with 10 bases between them. Here the CDR3 reads CAISDLGGGELFF. Here the CDR3 DNA reads TGTGCCATCAGTGACCTCGGGGGTGGGGAGCTGTTTTTT.

The chain has TRBV5-4 and TRBJ1-2, with a tentative D call TRBD1 (6 bases). The CDR3 totals 15 residues. Per the germline V gene, CDR1 is SGHNT and CDR2 is YYREEE (reference sequence). Trimming left V 4 bases short and J 0 bases short, with 13 bases between. CDR3 nucleotide sequence: TGTGCCAGCAGCCGCGGACAGTTCGCTAACTATGGCTACACCTTC. It yields the protein CASSRGQFANYGYTF.